The 30 T cell receptor beta chains listed next were all sequenced from one sample in a study of T cell responses to AZD1222 COVID-19 vaccine. Only in-frame clones appear in the TCRdb table, and some are missing; sequencing was by immunoSEQ multiplex PCR. The sample includes some 130,000 clones, around 90% of them seen just once. Sample: peripheral blood, taken on day 0 of AZD1222 vaccination. The receptors were sampled from an adult in good health.

The chain recombines TRBV7-3 with TRBJ2-1; D not resolved. Trimming left V 2 bases short and J 2 bases short, with 16 bases between. Germline values: CDR1 SGHTA, CDR2 FQGTGA. The CDR3 length is 17 residues. CDR3 sequence reads: CASSLFATTGTYNEQFF. DNA of the CDR3: TGTGCCAGCAGCTTATTTGCGACCACCGGAACCTACAATGAGCAGTTCTTC.

The chain couples TRBV10-3 to TRBJ2-7; TRBD2 might be the D (6 bases). Trimming removed 11 bases at V and 7 bases at J, with 24 bases between. Germline V gives CDR1 ENHRY, CDR2 SYGVKD. CDR3 length: 14 residues. The CDR3 coding sequence is TGTGCCGCCGCCGAGGGGTGGGGGGTACGGGAGCAGTACTTC. Translation gives CAAAEGWGVREQYF.

The rearrangement uses TRBV6-5 and TRBJ1-2, with 7 bases that match TRBD1. This CDR3 is 13 amino acids long. Germline CDR1 MNHEY, CDR2 SVGAGI. Losses at the gene ends were 8 bases for V and 4 bases for J; bases not matched to a gene: 7. The CDR3 sequence: CASRTGASYGYTF. For the CDR3, the DNA is TGTGCCAGCCGTACAGGGGCCAGCTATGGCTACACCTTC.

The V and J genes are TRBV4-2 and TRBJ2-6, with D possibly TRBD1 on 5 matching bases. V lost 0 bases, J lost 0 bases, and 12 bases lay in between. Germline V gene lookup returns CDR1 LGHNA and CDR2 YNFKEQ. CDR3 size: 18 residues. CDR3 in DNA: TGTGCCAGCAGCCAAGAGGGGCGACTGATCTCTGGGGCCAACGTCCTGACTTTC. Translated: CASSQEGRLISGANVLTF.

A single count supports this clone. V usage is TRBV24-1 and J usage is TRBJ2-2, with TRBD1 identical over 9 bases. Germline V gives CDR1 KGHDR, CDR2 SFDVKD. Losses at the gene ends were 5 bases for V and 3 bases for J; bases not matched to a gene: 0. The CDR3 totals 14 residues. In DNA form, the CDR3 reads TGTGCCACCAGTGGGACAGGGGACACCGGGGAGCTGTTTTTT. Translating gives CATSGTGDTGELFF.

This chain links TRBV7-3 with TRBJ2-3; D not certain. Trimming pared 1 base from V and 4 bases from J, leaving 9 bases between. Germline V gives CDR1 SGHTA, CDR2 FQGTGA. The CDR3 totals 14 residues. CDR3 nucleotides: TGTGCCAGCAGCTTAATGTGGGGTTCAGATACGCAGTATTTT. This codes for CASSLMWGSDTQYF.

V and J are TRBV20-1 and TRBJ2-3; 9 bases are shared with TRBD2. With 3 bases clipped from V and 0 bases from J, the junction kept 16 bases outside the gene matches. The germline CDR1 and CDR2 sequences are DFQATT and SNEGSKA (reference sequence). The CDR3 runs 19 residues. CDR3 amino acids: CSASVPGGLADYSTDTQYF. In nucleotides, the CDR3 is TGCAGTGCTAGTGTCCCAGGGGGACTAGCAGATTATAGCACAGATACGCAGTATTTT.

The V call is TRBV19, the J call TRBJ1-1; the D gene is possibly TRBD1 (5 bases). Germline lookup yields CDR1 LNHDA and CDR2 SQIVND (reference sequence). This CDR3 comprises 15 residues. Trimming took off 3 bases at V and 3 bases at J, with 14 bases between the two ends. The DNA for the CDR3 is TGTGCCAGTAGTATGGGGGACGGCGGATACACTGAAGCTTTCTTT. Amino acid sequence: CASSMGDGGYTEAFF.

The chain couples TRBV5-1 to TRBJ2-7, with D perhaps matching TRBD2 (6 bases). The V end lost 3 bases, the J end lost 7 bases, and 17 bases lay between the germline ends. The length of the CDR3 is 14 residues. Germline V gene lookup returns CDR1 SGHRS and CDR2 YFSETQ. The CDR3: CASSWGNQEGEQYF. CDR3 DNA: TGCGCCAGCAGCTGGGGAAACCAGGAGGGGGAGCAGTACTTC.

This clone was observed once. This CDR3 reads CASSYQRPFYGYTF. CDR3 DNA sequence: TGTGCCAGCAGTTACCAGCGCCCCTTCTATGGCTACACCTTC. The genes are TRBV6-2 or TRBV6-3 and TRBJ1-2, with no clear D. V lost 2 bases and J lost 4, with 11 bases in between. The CDR3 runs to 14 residues. Germline V gives CDR1 MNHEY, CDR2 SVGEGT.

The CDR3 here is CASSWVSEEETQYF. CDR3 DNA: TGTGCCAGCAGCTGGGTTTCAGAGGAAGAGACCCAGTACTTC. The chain links TRBV5-4 to TRBJ2-5; D gene unclear. Trimming left V 3 bases short and J 3 bases short, with 12 bases between. Per germline, CDR1 SGHNT and CDR2 YYREEE (reference sequence). The CDR3 has 14 amino acids.

The rearrangement links TRBV28 to TRBJ1-2; no definite D call. CDR3 size: 13 residues. V was pared by 6 bases and J by 5 bases, with 13 bases between. Germline V gives CDR1 MDHEN, CDR2 SYDVKM. CDR3 in DNA: TGTGCCAGCAGCCGTACAGTAAATTATGGCTACACCTTC. Protein: CASSRTVNYGYTF.

The V and J genes are TRBV11-2 and TRBJ2-3; D possibly corresponds to TRBD1 (5 bases). The CDR3 loop spans 17 amino acids. V lost 5 bases to trimming and J lost 0 bases, with 18 bases between them. Germline V lookup: CDR1 SGHAT, CDR2 FQNNGV. The chain's CDR3 is CASSPRQSYASTDTQYF. The DNA of the CDR3 is TGTGCCAGCAGCCCAAGACAGTCCTATGCTAGCACAGATACGCAGTATTTT.

The CDR3 DNA follows: TGTGCCAGCAGCTCGAATCAACGACTAGCGGAGGGGGACACGGGCAATGAGCAGTTCTTC. Its protein product is CASSSNQRLAEGDTGNEQFF. The chain recombines TRBV7-3 with TRBJ2-1; the match to TRBD2 covers 9 bases. Trimming cost V 4 bases and J 6 bases; bases outside gene matches: 22. Germline V gene data show CDR1 as SGHTA and CDR2 as FQGTGA. The CDR3 spans 20 residues.

This chain connects TRBV18 to TRBJ2-1; no reliable D call. In germline, CDR1 is KGHSH, CDR2 LQKENI. The V end lost 1 base, the J end lost 7 bases, and 11 bases lay between the germline ends. CDR3 length: 14 residues. The CDR3 is CASSPRQGLNEQFF. In DNA form, the CDR3 reads TGTGCCAGCTCACCACGTCAAGGTTTGAATGAGCAGTTCTTC.

The CDR3 DNA follows: TGTGCCAGCTCACCGGGACAGTCAACCTACGAGCAGTACTTC. Protein sequence: CASSPGQSTYEQYF. The V gene is TRBV18, the J gene TRBJ2-7, with 7 bases lining up with TRBD1. In germline, CDR1 is KGHSH, CDR2 LQKENI. This CDR3 is built from 14 residues. V shed 3 bases, J shed 2 bases, and the junction held 4 bases outside the gene matches.

The V and J genes are TRBV7-2 and TRBJ2-7, with D possibly TRBD2 on 5 matching bases. V was shortened by 5 bases and J by 2 bases, with 7 bases between the two germline ends. This CDR3 is 12 amino acids long. The germline V gene encodes CDR1 SGHTA and CDR2 FQGNSA. The CDR3 nucleotides read TGTGCCAGCAGCCCCGGGACCTACGAGCAGTACTTC. Translation gives CASSPGTYEQYF.

This chain uses TRBV5-6 with TRBJ2-7; 8 positions match TRBD1. The CDR3 spans 15 residues. The germline V gene encodes CDR1 SGHDT and CDR2 YYEEEE. The V segment lost 0 bases and the J segment 3 bases; nucleotides outside the gene matches: 5. Here the CDR3 DNA reads TGTGCCAGCAGCTTGGTGCAGGGGGCTAACTACGAGCAGTACTTC. As protein: CASSLVQGANYEQYF.

The sample holds one count of this clone. V and J are TRBV14 and TRBJ2-4; D possibly corresponds to TRBD1 (5 bases). Germline V gene lookup returns CDR1 SGHDN and CDR2 FVKESK. This CDR3 is built from 15 residues. V lost 6 bases, J lost 9 bases, and 21 bases lay in between. Here the CDR3 DNA reads TGTGCCAGCAGTCTCGTGGTGGGGCCGATGGGCATTCAGTACTTC. Translated, it gives CASSLVVGPMGIQYF.

V is TRBV18 and J is TRBJ1-1; 8 bases are shared with TRBD1. The CDR3 has 15 amino acids. V trimming: 0 bases; J trimming: 7 bases; junction bases outside the gene matches: 7. The V gene's germline CDR1 is KGHSH and CDR2 LQKENI. The CDR3 spells CASSPPSRGRGEAFF. The CDR3 nucleotides read TGTGCCAGCTCACCACCGTCCAGGGGGCGCGGTGAAGCTTTCTTT.

On this clone itself: Because it lacks the conserved phenylalanine or tryptophan at the end, this CDR3 is likely a read error. This rearrangement joins TRBV2 to TRBJ1-1; D is possibly TRBD1 (6 bases). Trimming left V 4 bases short and J 4 bases short, with 13 bases between. Per the germline V gene, CDR1 is SNHLY and CDR2 is FYNNEI. The CDR3 consists of 14 residues. CDR3 sequence reads: CASSAQGSVTEAFS. The CDR3 DNA sequence: TGTGCCAGCAGTGCCCAGGGGTCGGTCACTGAAGCTTTCTCT.

This sequence joins TRBV19 and TRBJ2-5, with 7 nucleotides matching TRBD1. Trimming removed 7 bases from V and 5 bases from J; junction bases left unmatched: 7. Germline CDR1 is LNHDA and CDR2 is SQIVND (reference sequence). The CDR3 is made up of 13 amino acids. CDR3 protein: CASNDRVGETQYF. CDR3 DNA sequence: TGTGCCAGTAATGACAGGGTAGGGGAGACCCAGTACTTC.

This clone has a single count. The chain couples TRBV19 to TRBJ2-4; 7 bases fit TRBD1. The ends lost 7 bases at V and 0 bases at J; junction bases unmatched: 6. CDR1 and CDR2 from the germline V gene are LNHDA and SQIVND (reference sequence). The length of the CDR3 is 15 residues. The CDR3 DNA sequence: TGTGCCAGTACCAGGGACAGCCTAGCCAAAAACATTCAGTACTTC. Translation: CASTRDSLAKNIQYF.

The rearrangement uses TRBV27 and TRBJ1-6, with D uncertain. CDR1 and CDR2 from the germline V gene are MNHEY and SMNVEV (reference sequence). Trimming cost V 2 bases and J 7 bases, with 12 bases left between them. There are 15 residues in the CDR3. CDR3 bases: TGTGCCAGCAGTTTACTCCGAACGGGGAATTCACCCCTCCACTTT. This sequence encodes CASSLLRTGNSPLHF.

The rearrangement links TRBV11-2 to TRBJ2-6; D is ambiguous. The germline V gene encodes CDR1 SGHAT and CDR2 FQNNGV. V lost 6 bases, J lost 1 base, and 1 base lay in between. This CDR3 comprises 12 residues. The CDR3 DNA follows: TGTGCCAGCAGATCTGGGGCCAACGTCCTGACTTTC. This gives the protein CASRSGANVLTF.

CDR3 DNA sequence: TGTGCCAGCACCACTATCCTCGGGGGCTACAATGAGCAGTTCTTC. Translated, it gives CASTTILGGYNEQFF. This chain uses TRBV6-5 with TRBJ2-1; D possibly corresponds to TRBD2 (6 bases). V gave up 7 bases and J gave up 3 bases, with 16 bases separating them. This CDR3 region has 15 residues. Per the germline V gene, CDR1 is MNHEY and CDR2 is SVGAGI.

In this sample, this clone turned up a few times. V gene TRBV19 combines with J gene TRBJ1-6; the D is unclear. Trimming pared 5 bases from V and 4 bases from J, leaving 12 bases between. Germline V lookup: CDR1 LNHDA, CDR2 SQIVND (reference sequence). This CDR3 is built from 15 residues. CDR3 sequence: CASSLLDGYNSPLHF. As DNA, the CDR3 is TGTGCCAGTAGTCTACTGGACGGATATAATTCACCCCTCCACTTT.

This chain connects TRBV5-6 to TRBJ1-2, with D possibly being TRBD1 (5 bases). V was trimmed by 1 base and J by 4 bases, leaving 8 bases between them. CDR3 size: 13 residues. CDR1 is SGHDT and CDR2 is YYEEEE in the germline V gene. The CDR3 loop reads CASSLRRGYGYTF. Here the CDR3 DNA reads TGTGCCAGCAGCTTGAGAAGGGGCTATGGCTACACCTTC.

This clone was detected a few times. The rearrangement uses TRBV19 and TRBJ1-2, with TRBD1 matching 8 bases. The V gene's germline CDR1 is LNHDA and CDR2 SQIVND (reference sequence). The J segment lost 4 bases and the V segment lost 10 bases, leaving 14 bases of the junction unmatched. This CDR3 is 15 amino acids long. The CDR3 DNA reads as TGTGCCACCCAGCCCATATACAGGGGGGGCTATGGCTACACCTTC. It is translated as CATQPIYRGGYGYTF.

V gene TRBV5-1 combines with J gene TRBJ2-3; D tentatively reads TRBD1 or TRBD2 (7 bases each). The CDR3 spans 17 residues. V lost 4 bases, J lost 0 bases, and 18 bases lay in between. Germline CDR1 SGHRS, CDR2 YFSETQ. The CDR3 DNA reads TGCGCCAGCAGCCTCAGGTGGGAGGGGGCTAGCACAGATACGCAGTATTTT. Its translation is CASSLRWEGASTDTQYF.